This T cell receptor beta chain derives from a study of immune characterization of retroperitoneal liposarcoma. This clonotype was seen repeatedly, ten times or more. Each CDR3 protein gets one entry after TCRdb re-called the PCR reads with MiXCR. The data hold around 12,000 distinct CDR3 sequences, with about a quarter observed a single time. The CDR3 loop spans 14 amino acids. CDR1 and CDR2 from the germline V gene are SEHNR and FQNEAQ (reference sequence). V trimming: 5 bases; J trimming: 3 bases; junction bases outside the gene matches: 4. The chain couples TRBV7-9 to TRBJ2-7, with TRBD1 matching over 10 bases. This clonotype originated in a male donor with retroperitoneal liposarcoma. The sequenced material came from tumor tissue. The CDR3 coding sequence is TGTGCCAGCAGCCTGACAGGGGGCTACTACGAGCAGTACTTC. Protein: CASSLTGGYYEQYF.